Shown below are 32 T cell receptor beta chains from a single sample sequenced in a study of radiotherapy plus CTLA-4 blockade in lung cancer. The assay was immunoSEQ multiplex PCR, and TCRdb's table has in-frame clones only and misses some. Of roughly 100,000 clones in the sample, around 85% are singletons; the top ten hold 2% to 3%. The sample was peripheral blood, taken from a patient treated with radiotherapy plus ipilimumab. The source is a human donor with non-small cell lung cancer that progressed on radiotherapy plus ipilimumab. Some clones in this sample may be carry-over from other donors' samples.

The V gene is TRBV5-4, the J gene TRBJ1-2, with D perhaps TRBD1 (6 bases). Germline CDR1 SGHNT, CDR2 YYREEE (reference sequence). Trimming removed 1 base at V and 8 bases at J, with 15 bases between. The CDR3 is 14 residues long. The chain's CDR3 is CASSLTGQIGGYTF. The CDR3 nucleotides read TGTGCCAGCAGCTTGACCGGACAGATTGGGGGCTACACCTTC.

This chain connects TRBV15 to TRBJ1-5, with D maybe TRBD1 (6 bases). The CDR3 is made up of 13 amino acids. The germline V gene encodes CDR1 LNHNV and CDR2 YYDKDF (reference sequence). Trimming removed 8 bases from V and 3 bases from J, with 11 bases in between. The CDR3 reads CATRRDNNQPQHF. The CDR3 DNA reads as TGTGCCACCCGCCGGGACAACAATCAGCCCCAGCATTTT.

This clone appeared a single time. As DNA, the CDR3 is TGTGCCAGCAGTTACTCTGGCGGGGATCCCTCAGATACGCAGTATTTT. Amino acids: CASSYSGGDPSDTQYF. The rearrangement joins TRBV6-6 to TRBJ2-3, with D tentatively TRBD2 (6 bases). Germline loops: CDR1 MNHNY, CDR2 SVGAGI (reference sequence). The CDR3 has 16 amino acids. Trimming shortened V by 0 bases and J by 4 bases, and 14 bases separated the two germline ends.

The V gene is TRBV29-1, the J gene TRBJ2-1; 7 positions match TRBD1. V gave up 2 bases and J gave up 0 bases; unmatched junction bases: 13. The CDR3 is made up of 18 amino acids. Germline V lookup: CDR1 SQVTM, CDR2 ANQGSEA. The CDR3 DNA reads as TGCAGCGTTGAAAATCCTCAGGGGGATACCAGCTCCTACAATGAGCAGTTCTTC. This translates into CSVENPQGDTSSYNEQFF.

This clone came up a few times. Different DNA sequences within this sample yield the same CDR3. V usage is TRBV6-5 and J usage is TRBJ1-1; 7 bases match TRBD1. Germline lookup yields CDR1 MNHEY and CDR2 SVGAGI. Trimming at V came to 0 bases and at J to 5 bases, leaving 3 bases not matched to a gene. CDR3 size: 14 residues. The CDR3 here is CASSYSQGLTEAFF. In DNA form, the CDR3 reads TGTGCCAGCAGTTACTCACAGGGGCTGACTGAAGCTTTCTTT.

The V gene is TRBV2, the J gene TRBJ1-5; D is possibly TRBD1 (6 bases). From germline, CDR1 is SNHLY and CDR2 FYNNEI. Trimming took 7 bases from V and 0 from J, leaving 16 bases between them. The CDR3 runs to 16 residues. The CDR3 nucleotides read TGTGCCAGCACCATAACTTACAGGGATAGCAATCAGCCCCAGCATTTT. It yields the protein CASTITYRDSNQPQHF.

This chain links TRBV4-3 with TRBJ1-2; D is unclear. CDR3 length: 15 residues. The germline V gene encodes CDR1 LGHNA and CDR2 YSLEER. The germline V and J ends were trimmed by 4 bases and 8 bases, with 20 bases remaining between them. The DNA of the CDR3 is TGCGCCAGCAGCCTCGACGGCATGGGGAGAGGAGGCTACACCTTC. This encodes CASSLDGMGRGGYTF.

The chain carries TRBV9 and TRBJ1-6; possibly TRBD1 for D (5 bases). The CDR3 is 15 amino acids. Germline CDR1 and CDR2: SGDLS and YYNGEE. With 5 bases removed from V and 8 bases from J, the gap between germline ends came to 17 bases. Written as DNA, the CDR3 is TGTGCCAGCAGACTTACCGGGGCCGGGGATTCACCCCTCCACTTT. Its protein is CASRLTGAGDSPLHF.

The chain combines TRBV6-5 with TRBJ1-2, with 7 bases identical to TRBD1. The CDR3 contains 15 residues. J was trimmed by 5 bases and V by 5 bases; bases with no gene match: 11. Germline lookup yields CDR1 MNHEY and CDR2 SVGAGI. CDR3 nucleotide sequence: TGTGCCAGCAGTCTCGCCGGACAGGCCCCGTATGGCTACACCTTC. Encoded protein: CASSLAGQAPYGYTF.

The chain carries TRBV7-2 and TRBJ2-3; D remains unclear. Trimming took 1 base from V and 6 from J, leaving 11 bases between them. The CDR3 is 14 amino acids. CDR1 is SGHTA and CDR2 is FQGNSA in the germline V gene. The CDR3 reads CASSLGPYVDTQYF. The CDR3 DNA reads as TGTGCCAGCAGCTTAGGTCCATACGTTGATACGCAGTATTTT.

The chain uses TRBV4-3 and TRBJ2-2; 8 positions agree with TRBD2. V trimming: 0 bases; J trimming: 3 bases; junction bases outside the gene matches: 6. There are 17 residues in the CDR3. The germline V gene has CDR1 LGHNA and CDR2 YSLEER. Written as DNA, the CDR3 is TGCGCCAGCAGCCAAGAATACGCGGGGGGAGACACCGGGGAGCTGTTTTTT. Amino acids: CASSQEYAGGDTGELFF.

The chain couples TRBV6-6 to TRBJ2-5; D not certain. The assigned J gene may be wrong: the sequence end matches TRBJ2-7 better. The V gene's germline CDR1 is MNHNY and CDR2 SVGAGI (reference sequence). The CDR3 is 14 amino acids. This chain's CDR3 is CASSYVPGLGEQYF. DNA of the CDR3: TGTGCCAGCAGTTATGTTCCGGGTTTAGGCGAGCAGTACTTC.

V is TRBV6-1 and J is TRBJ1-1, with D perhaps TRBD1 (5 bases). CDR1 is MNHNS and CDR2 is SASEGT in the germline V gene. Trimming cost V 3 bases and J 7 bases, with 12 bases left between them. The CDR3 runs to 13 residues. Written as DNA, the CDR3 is TGTGCCAGCAGTGAGGGAGGACACATTGAAGCTTTCTTT. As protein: CASSEGGHIEAFF.

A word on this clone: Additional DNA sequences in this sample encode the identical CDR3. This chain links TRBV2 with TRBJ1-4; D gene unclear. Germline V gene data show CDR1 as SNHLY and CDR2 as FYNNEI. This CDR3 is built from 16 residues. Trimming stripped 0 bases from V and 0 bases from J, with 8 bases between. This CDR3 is CASSEAGRATNEKLFF. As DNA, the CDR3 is TGTGCCAGCAGTGAAGCGGGGAGGGCAACTAATGAAAAACTGTTTTTT.

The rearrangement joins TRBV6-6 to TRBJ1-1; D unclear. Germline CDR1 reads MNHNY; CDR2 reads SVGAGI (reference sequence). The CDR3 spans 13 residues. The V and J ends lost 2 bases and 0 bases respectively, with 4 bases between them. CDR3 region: CASSYAVNTEAFF. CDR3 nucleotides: TGTGCCAGCAGTTACGCGGTGAACACTGAAGCTTTCTTT.

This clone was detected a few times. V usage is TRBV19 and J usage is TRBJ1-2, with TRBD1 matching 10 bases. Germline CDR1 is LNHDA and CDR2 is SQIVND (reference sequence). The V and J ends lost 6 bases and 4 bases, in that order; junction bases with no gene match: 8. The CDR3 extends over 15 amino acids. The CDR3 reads CASSKMGQGPYGYTF. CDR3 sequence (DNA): TGTGCCAGTAGCAAAATGGGACAGGGGCCCTATGGCTACACCTTC.

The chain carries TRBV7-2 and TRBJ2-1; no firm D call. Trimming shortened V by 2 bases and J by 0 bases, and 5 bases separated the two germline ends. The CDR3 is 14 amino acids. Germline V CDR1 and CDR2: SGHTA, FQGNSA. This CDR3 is CASSLRSSYNEQFF. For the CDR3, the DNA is TGTGCCAGCAGCTTACGGAGCTCCTACAATGAGCAGTTCTTC.

CDR3 loop: CASSQRQATDGYTF. The CDR3 nucleotides read TGTGCCAGCAGTCAAAGACAGGCGACGGATGGCTACACCTTC. The chain links TRBV2 to TRBJ1-2, with D perhaps matching TRBD1 (6 bases). Looked up from germline, CDR1 is SNHLY and CDR2 is FYNNEI. With 5 bases removed from V and 6 bases from J, the gap between germline ends came to 16 bases. The CDR3 is 14 residues long.

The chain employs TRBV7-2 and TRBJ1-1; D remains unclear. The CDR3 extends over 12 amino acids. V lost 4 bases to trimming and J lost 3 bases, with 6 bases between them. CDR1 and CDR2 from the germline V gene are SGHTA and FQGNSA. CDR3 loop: CASSSQYTEAFF. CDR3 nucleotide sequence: TGTGCCAGCAGCTCTCAATACACTGAAGCTTTCTTT.

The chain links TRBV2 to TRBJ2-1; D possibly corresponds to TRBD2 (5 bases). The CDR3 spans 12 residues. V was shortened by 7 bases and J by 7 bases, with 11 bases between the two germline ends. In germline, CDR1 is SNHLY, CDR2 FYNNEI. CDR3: CASIERVNEQFF. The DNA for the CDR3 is TGTGCCAGCATCGAGAGGGTTAATGAGCAGTTCTTC.

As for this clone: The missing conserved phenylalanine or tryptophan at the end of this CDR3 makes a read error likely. As DNA, the CDR3 is TGTGCCAGCAGTGAGACAGGCACCTATGGCTACACCCTC. This gives the protein CASSETGTYGYTL. The chain employs TRBV6-5 and TRBJ1-2, with D possibly matching TRBD1 (6 bases). This CDR3 contains 13 residues. Trimming cost V 5 bases and J 4 bases, with 11 bases left between them. The V gene's germline CDR1 is MNHEY and CDR2 SVGAGI.

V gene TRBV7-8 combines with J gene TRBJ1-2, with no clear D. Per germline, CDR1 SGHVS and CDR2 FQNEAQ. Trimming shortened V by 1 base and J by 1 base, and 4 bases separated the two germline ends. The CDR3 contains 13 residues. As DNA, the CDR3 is TGTGCCAGCAGCTTAGTCCGTAACTATGGCTACACCTTC. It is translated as CASSLVRNYGYTF.

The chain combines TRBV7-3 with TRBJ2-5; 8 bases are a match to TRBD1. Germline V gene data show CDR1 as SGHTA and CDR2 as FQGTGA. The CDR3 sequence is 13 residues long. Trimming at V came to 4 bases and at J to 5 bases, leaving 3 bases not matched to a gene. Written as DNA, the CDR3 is TGTGCCAGCAGCTACCACAGGGGGGAGACCCAGTACTTC. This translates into CASSYHRGETQYF.

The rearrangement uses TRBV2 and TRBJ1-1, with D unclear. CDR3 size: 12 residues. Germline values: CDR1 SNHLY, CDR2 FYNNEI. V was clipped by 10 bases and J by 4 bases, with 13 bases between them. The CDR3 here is CATSGLSTEAFF. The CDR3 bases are TGTGCCACCTCGGGGTTGAGCACTGAAGCTTTCTTT.

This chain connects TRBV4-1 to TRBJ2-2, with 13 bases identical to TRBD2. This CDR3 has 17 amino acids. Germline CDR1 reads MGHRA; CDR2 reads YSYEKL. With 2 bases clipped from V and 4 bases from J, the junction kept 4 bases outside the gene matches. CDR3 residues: CASSQQWTSGGTGELFF. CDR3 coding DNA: TGCGCCAGCAGCCAACAGTGGACTAGCGGGGGCACCGGGGAGCTGTTTTTT.

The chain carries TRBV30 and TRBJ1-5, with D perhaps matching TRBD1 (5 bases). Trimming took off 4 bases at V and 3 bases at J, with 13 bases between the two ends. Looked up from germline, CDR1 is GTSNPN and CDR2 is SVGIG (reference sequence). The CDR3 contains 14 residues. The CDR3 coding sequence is TGTGCCTGGAAGAGGGGCCGAAACAATCAGCCCCAGCATTTT. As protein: CAWKRGRNNQPQHF.

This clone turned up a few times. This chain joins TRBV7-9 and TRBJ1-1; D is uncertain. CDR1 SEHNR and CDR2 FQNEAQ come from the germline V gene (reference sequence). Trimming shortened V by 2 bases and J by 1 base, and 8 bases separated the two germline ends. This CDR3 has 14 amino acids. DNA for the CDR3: TGTGCCAGCAGCTTATCCTATCAGAACACTGAAGCTTTCTTT. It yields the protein CASSLSYQNTEAFF.

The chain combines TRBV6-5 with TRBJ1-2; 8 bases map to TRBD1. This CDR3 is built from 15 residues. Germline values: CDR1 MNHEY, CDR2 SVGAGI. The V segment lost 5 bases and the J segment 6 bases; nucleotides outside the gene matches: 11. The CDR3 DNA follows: TGTGCCAGCAGTCGGAAGACAGGGGTCGGTCATGGCTACACCTTC. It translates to CASSRKTGVGHGYTF.

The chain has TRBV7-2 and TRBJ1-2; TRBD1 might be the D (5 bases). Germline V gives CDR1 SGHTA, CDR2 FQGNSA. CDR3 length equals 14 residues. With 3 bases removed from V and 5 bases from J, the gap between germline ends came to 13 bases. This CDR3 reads CASSLGRTRYGYTF. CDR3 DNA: TGTGCCAGCAGCTTGGGACGAACCCGGTATGGCTACACCTTC.

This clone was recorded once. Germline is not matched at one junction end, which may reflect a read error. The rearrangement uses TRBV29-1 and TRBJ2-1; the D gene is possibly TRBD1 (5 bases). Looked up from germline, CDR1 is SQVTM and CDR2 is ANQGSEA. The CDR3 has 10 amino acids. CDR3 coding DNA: TGCAGCGTGGCCTGGACAAAAGTGCTCTTC. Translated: CSVAWTKVLF.

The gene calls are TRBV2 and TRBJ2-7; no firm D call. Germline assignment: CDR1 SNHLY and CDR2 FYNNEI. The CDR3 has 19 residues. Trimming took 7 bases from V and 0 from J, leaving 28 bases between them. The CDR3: CASTSTRLGRATFSYEQYF. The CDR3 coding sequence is TGTGCCAGCACCTCAACCCGACTTGGAAGGGCAACTTTCTCCTACGAGCAGTACTTC.

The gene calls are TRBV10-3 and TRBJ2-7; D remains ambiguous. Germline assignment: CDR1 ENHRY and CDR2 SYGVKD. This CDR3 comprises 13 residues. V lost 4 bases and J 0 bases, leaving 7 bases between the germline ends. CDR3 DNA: TGTGCCATCAGTGTAGTCAGCTCCTACGAGCAGTACTTC. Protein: CAISVVSSYEQYF.